Listed below are T cell receptor beta chains from one sample, sequenced in a study of cytomegalovirus exposure and HLA in healthy donors. Profiled with immunoSEQ multiplex PCR; TCRdb holds only in-frame clones, not every one. This sample has 100,000 to 120,000 clones, with about four fifths found just once. Source material: PBMCs. Source of these receptors: a man aged 35-49 years in good health and CMV-seronegative. CDR3s include the opening cysteine and the closing phenylalanine or tryptophan. D genes are given only for firm matches. Clone size is given for some rows only: seen once, a few or many times, or a class if the clone is expanded.

>TRBJ1-2|NA|TRBV29-1|TRBD1
TGCAGCATAACAGGGGAGCAAGGCTACACCTTC
CSITGEQGYTF
>TRBJ2-7|NA|TRBV29-1|TRBD2
TGCAGCGTTCTTCGACTAGCGGGAGCTAGGTACGAGCAGTACTTC
CSVLRLAGARYEQYF
>TRBJ2-1|NA|TRBV27|TRBD2
TGTGCCAGCAGCCGGACTAGCGGGGGGGCCGTTGTGGATGAGCAGTTCTTC
CASSRTSGGAVVDEQFF
>TRBJ2-7|NA|TRBV11-3|TRBD1
TGTGCCAGCAGCTCATGGGGACAGTCCTACGAGCAGTACTTC
CASSSWGQSYEQYF
>TRBJ2-7|NA|TRBV28|TRBD2
TGTGCCAGCCAACTGGGGATACTAGCGGGAGTCGGGGAGCAGTACTTC
CASQLGILAGVGEQYF
>TRBJ1-5|NA|TRBV6-5|NA
TGTGCCAGCAGTTACGGGACTTGGCAGCCCCAGCATTTT
CASSYGTWQPQHF
>TRBJ2-4|NA|TRBV25-1|TRBD1
TGTGCCAGCAGTGAATTAAGACAGGGTGGGCACATTCAGTACTTC
CASSELRQGGHIQYF
>TRBJ2-1|NA|TRBV7-9|TRBD1
TGTGCCAGCAGCCCGACTGGGACAGGGGATTTGAATGAGCAGTTCTTC
CASSPTGTGDLNEQFF
>TRBJ1-2|NA|TRBV25-1|NA
TGTGCCAGCAGGGAGGCAGTATCTGGCTACACCTTC
CASREAVSGYTF
>TRBJ2-3|NA|TRBV7-6|TRBD2
TGTGCCAGCAGCTTAAAATCCCTAGCGGGGGGGACTAGCACAGATACGCAGTATTTT
CASSLKSLAGGTSTDTQYF
>TRBJ1-1|NA|TRBV5-6|TRBD1
TGTGCCAGCAGCTTTAGGACAGGGGGCAGGTGGACTGAAGCTTTCTTT
CASSFRTGGRWTEAFF
>TRBJ1-1|NA|TRBV11-2|TRBD1
TGTGCCAGCAGCTTTGCAGGACAGGGGGCGCTGAACACTGAAGCTTTCTTT
CASSFAGQGALNTEAFF
>TRBJ2-5|NA|TRBV27|NA
TGTGCCAGCAGTCCGTCGGACAGCCAAGAGACCCAGTACTTC
CASSPSDSQETQYF
>TRBJ2-1|NA|TRBV28|NA
TGTGCCAGCAGTTATTCCCTTGGGGGGGGGCCTTCCAATGAGCAGTTCTTC
CASSYSLGGGPSNEQFF
>TRBJ1-5|NA|TRBV19|NA
TGTGCCAGTAGTATAGGGAGGGATCAGCCCCAGCATTTT
CASSIGRDQPQHF
>TRBJ1-1|NA|TRBV4-2|TRBD1
TGTGCCAGCAGCCAAGAGGGTATAGGGGGCGCGGAAGCTTTCTTT
CASSQEGIGGAEAFF
>TRBJ2-7|once|TRBV18|NA
TGTGCCAGCTCACTTGGAGACGGCCTGAGCTCCTACGAGCAGTACTTC
CASSLGDGLSSYEQYF
>TRBJ1-1|NA|TRBV10-1|NA
TGCGCCAGCAGGGGCCAGGGGAACACTGAAGCTTTCTTT
CASRGQGNTEAFF
>TRBJ2-7|NA|TRBV4-3|NA
TGCGCCAGCAGCCAAGCAGATCGGACAGTCTACGAGCAGTACTTC
CASSQADRTVYEQYF
>TRBJ1-2|NA|TRBV23-1|TRBD1
TGCGCCAGCAGCCGAAACGCAACCGGGTGGAGACAGGGCTTTGGCTACACCTTC
CASSRNATGWRQGFGYTF
>TRBJ1-1|NA|TRBV7-3|NA
TGTGCCAGCAGCTTAGTACCGGGAACCACCACTGAAGCTTTCTTT
CASSLVPGTTTEAFF
>TRBJ2-1|NA|TRBV5-5|NA
TGTGCCAGCAGCTTGTTGGTAGTGAGGGACAATGAGCAGTTCTTC
CASSLLVVRDNEQFF
>TRBJ2-1|NA|TRBV19|TRBD1
TGTGCCAGTAGTGCCCCCGGACAGGGGGCTGGCAATGAGCAGTTCTTC
CASSAPGQGAGNEQFF
>TRBJ2-1|NA|TRBV25-1|TRBD2
TGTGCCAGCAGTGAATTGTTCCTAGCGGAGCGCAATGAGCAGTTCTTC
CASSELFLAERNEQFF
>TRBJ1-2|NA|TRBV5-1|NA
TGCGCCAGCAGCTTGGATGTCAGTTCTAACTATGGCTACACCTTC
CASSLDVSSNYGYTF
>TRBJ2-7|NA|TRBV5-6|NA
TGTGCCAGCAGCTTGGCCTACACAGAATCCTACGAGCAGTACTTC
CASSLAYTESYEQYF
>TRBJ2-7|once|TRBV5-5|TRBD2
TGTGCCAGCAGCCCCCAGCGGGGCCGCTCCTACGAGCAGTACTTC
CASSPQRGRSYEQYF
>TRBJ2-6|NA|TRBV5-1|NA
TGCGCCAGCAGTCCCTCCCCGAGGACTGGGGCCAACGTCCTGACTTTC
CASSPSPRTGANVLTF
>TRBJ2-5|NA|TRBV4-2|TRBD2
TGTGCCAGCAGCAAAGGACTAGCGGGAGTGATCGCCACGCGGAAAAAAGAGACCCAGTACTTC
CASSKGLAGVIATRKKETQYF
>TRBJ2-7|NA|TRBV30|TRBD1
TGTGCCTGGAGTTCCAGGACAGGGAACGAGCAGTACTTC
CAWSSRTGNEQYF
>TRBJ1-3|NA|TRBV4-1|NA
TGCGCCAGCAGCCAAGGGGCGCCAAGGGGCTCTGGAAACACCATATATTTT
CASSQGAPRGSGNTIYF
>TRBJ2-5|once|TRBV19|TRBD2
TGTGCCAGTAGTATCCGGGGGGATGGGGTGGAGACCCAGTACTTC
CASSIRGDGVETQYF
>TRBJ1-4|NA|TRBV6-1|NA
TGTGCCAGCAGTGAAGCTTCTACAGGGAATGAAAAACTGTTTTTT
CASSEASTGNEKLFF
>TRBJ2-7|NA|TRBV25-1|TRBD1
TGTGCCAGCAGTGAATGGGGACAGGGGCCCCACGAGCAGTACTTC
CASSEWGQGPHEQYF
>TRBJ2-1|NA|TRBV7-9|TRBD2
TGTGCCAGCAGCTCCTCAGGACTAGCGGGCAATGAGCAGTTCTTC
CASSSSGLAGNEQFF
>TRBJ2-2|NA|TRBV5-1|NA
TGCGCCAGCAGCGCAAGCGTGGACACCGGGGAGCTGTTTTTT
CASSASVDTGELFF
>TRBJ1-1|few|TRBV10-3|NA
TGTGCCATCAGTGAGTCAGGCCAGGGAGGTGGTGAAGCTTTCTTT
CAISESGQGGGEAFF
>TRBJ1-1|NA|TRBV5-4|TRBD1
TGTGCCATCACAGGGGGCCGAGGTAGTGGCACTGAAGCTTTCTTT
CAITGGRGSGTEAFF